Listed here is a single T cell receptor (beta chain). Its antigen is unknown. One end of the junction fails to match germline, which may point to a read error. The data stem from a study of blood T cell repertoires in COVID-19 (TCRdb year 2020). The study in broad terms: Collaborator samples came from the United States, Italy and Spain and covered acute and convalescent phases of COVID-19. The material from the prospective study consisted of cDNA or gDNA derived from T cells, B-cell-depleted T cells, or PBMCs. The dataset comprised deeply sampled blood TCRbeta repertoires from subjects exposed to, actively infected with, or recovered from COVID-19. The repertoires were released in a freely available public database meant as a resource for research on the immune response to SARS-CoV-2. The samples were drawn from the first 160 participants of the ongoing ImmuneRACE study and from 950 to 1,500 subjects provided by 6 global collaborators. Sample metadata almost always included a de-identified subject ID, COVID-19 status, age in years and sex. Where HLA class I and class II types were available, the types were taken from metadata supplied by the sample provider, not from assay-based typing. What the authors observed across the whole study: Clinical and demographic metadata were provided uncurated, with the amount varying by source and participant.

Collaborating institutions collected whole blood in K2EDTA tubes following their own protocols. Collaborator samples were shipped for TCRbeta analysis as frozen whole blood, isolated PBMCs, or DNA extracted from either sample type. TCRbeta CDR3 regions were amplified from genomic DNA using the immunoSEQ Assay, a bias-controlled multiplex PCR. The paper's processing steps were these. Within the assay, amplification of reference gene primers was used to estimate how many nucleated cells each sample contained. To quantify the absolute abundance of each unique TCRbeta CDR3 rearrangement, sequence reads were collapsed and filtered. For each sample, productive Simpson clonality was calculated as the square root of Simpson's diversity index over productive rearrangements. TCRdb's version of the immuneACCESS table is confined to in-frame rearrangements and falls short of the full clone set. An unresolved V gene accounts for under half of the shortfall where checked; the remainder is of unknown origin. Clone size and V and J calls were adopted from that table, with D and trimming inferred from the DNA. The sample contains around 19,000 clones, about nine tenths of them found a single time. Roughly 8.7% of the sample is in the top ten clones.

Sequencing was done on a sample of peripheral blood. The receptor's source is a human donor in a cohort sampled during active COVID-19. The donor label of this sample is uncertain.

At the DNA level, the sequence is TGTGCCAGCAGTCTATCCGGGAGGGCCCCCTACGAGCAGTACTTC. Its coded protein is CASSLSGRAPYEQYF. The chain is assembled from TRBV27 and TRBJ2-7; the junction holds 8 bases that match TRBD2. The germline V gene (reference sequence) gives CDR1 as MNHEY and CDR2 as SMNVEV. Measured from the cysteine to the phenylalanine, the CDR3 is 15 residues long. The kept DNA is CDR3 alone, 45 bases in frame from the first base.